This TCR beta chain was captured in a study of regulatory T cells in long-lasting Graves disease. General study points: Between persistent patients, roughly 2,600 public clonotypes were shared, exceeding the approximately 990 shared between new patients.

Time point: newly diagnosed GD, antithyroid drugs for less than 3 months. PBMCs provided the RNA from which the TCR library was made. The authors drew around 9 milliliters of peripheral blood into EDTA tubes. V lost 4 bases, J lost 7 bases, and 8 bases lay in between. The germline CDR1 and CDR2 sequences are LGHDT and YNNKEL (reference sequence). The CDR3 is made up of 13 amino acids. This clonotype was found many times. What it recognizes is unknown. Sequencing libraries for TCR beta were prepared with iRepertoire HTBI primers and Arm-PCR of CDR3 regions. TCRdb independently ran MiXCR on the multiplex PCR reads; one entry per CDR3 protein. The sample has 200,000 to 250,000 distinct CDR3 sequences; roughly 20% are singletons. The same sample was also used in a study of T cells in Graves' hyperthyroidism and ophthalmopathy. That paper states: Most expanded thyroid clonotypes above 0.001 recurred in blood.

This sequence was found in a woman aged 25 to 39 with Graves disease. Specimen: peripheral blood mononuclear cells (PBMCs), collected at new diagnosis, from a patient treated with antithyroid drugs. J is TRBJ1-6 and V is TRBV3-1; unclear D gene. The CDR3, as DNA: TGTGCCAGCAGCCCTCGGAAAAATTCACCCCTCCACTTT. Protein product: CASSPRKNSPLHF.